These 22 T cell receptor beta chains were sequenced from one sample in a study of tumor-infiltrating lymphocytes in primary liver carcinoma. Unsorted bulk tissue of about 20-32 mg yielded co-extracted RNA and DNA. Reverse transcription of approximately 0.55 ug total RNA with a constant-region primer produced TCR beta cDNA. Each TCR beta library was derived from three nested multiplex PCR rounds that employed slightly modified ARM-PCR. TRBV1-TRBV30 forward primers paired with a C-beta reverse primer were used in the first two PCR rounds, which ran around 10 cycles each. TCRdb reprocessed the multiplex PCR reads via MiXCR and lists one record per CDR3 protein. Found here are about 96,000 distinct CDR3 sequences, around 68% of them singletons; the top ten hold about 27%. The specimen was tumor-adjacent normal liver tissue. The source of these receptors is a man aged 40-50 years with primary liver carcinoma and hepatitis B virus infection.

On this clonotype: This clone may be a read error of a much larger clone one base away. V is TRBV7-3 and J is TRBJ2-2, with D possibly matching TRBD2 (6 bases). Germline lookup yields CDR1 SGHTA and CDR2 FQGTGA. This CDR3 region has 12 residues. DNA of the CDR3: TGTGCCAGCAGGGGACTTGGCGGGGAGCTGGTTTTT. It specifies CASRGLGGELVF. The full variable domain, in which reference TRBV7-3 and TRBJ2-2 provide the parts outside the CDR3, is GAGVSQTPSNKVTEKGKYVELRCDPISGHTALYWYRQSLGQGPEFLIYFQGTGAADDSGLPNDRFFAVRPEGSVSTLKIQRTERGDSAVYLCASRGLGGELVFGEGSRLTVL.

The table lists this clonotype with a few counts. This clone may be a read error of a much larger clone one base away. The CDR3 bases are TGTACCAGCAGACCTCCATTTCGTTCCTACAATGAGCAGTTCTTC. It codes for CTSRPPFRSYNEQFF. The chain carries TRBV12-3 or TRBV12-4 and TRBJ2-1; D not resolved. The CDR3 spans 15 residues.

As concerns this clonotype: Just one base apart from a much larger clone, this may be a read error. The chain carries TRBV5-4 and TRBJ2-2, with 10 bases lining up with TRBD1. Germline V CDR1 and CDR2: SGHNT, YYREEE (reference sequence). The CDR3 extends over 18 amino acids. With 4 bases clipped from V and 0 bases from J, the junction kept 9 bases outside the gene matches. CDR3 DNA: TGTGCCAGCAGCCCCACGACAGGGGGCTTAGCGAACACCGGGGAGCTGTTTTTT. It codes for CASSPTTGGLANTGELFF.

With respect to this clonotype: One base away lies a much larger clone, so this may be a sequencing read error. The CDR3 region is CVSSQDSGQGGQPQHF. The CDR3 nucleotides are TGTGTCAGCAGCCAAGATTCGGGACAGGGAGGTCAGCCCCAGCATTTT. V gene TRBV4-2 combines with J gene TRBJ1-5, with 9 bases identical to TRBD1. The CDR3 runs 16 residues. CDR1 and CDR2 from the germline V gene are LGHNA and YNFKEQ.

This clonotype was recorded only once. Without the conserved terminal phenylalanine or tryptophan, this CDR3 likely stems from a read error. The V call is TRBV10-3, the J call TRBJ1-1; no definite D call. Germline CDR1 reads ENHRY; CDR2 reads SYGVKD. The V end lost 11 bases, the J end lost 4 bases, and 20 bases lay between the germline ends. This CDR3 has 14 amino acids. The CDR3 DNA follows: TGTGCCGGGTCCGAAACAGAGGCGGCCACTGAAGCTTTCTTA. Translation gives CAGSETEAATEAFL.

The CDR3 DNA reads TGTGCCAGCAGTCTCGGGACTAGCGGGAGGATTCAGTACTTC. Translating it yields CASSLGTSGRIQYF. The genes are TRBV12-3 or TRBV12-4 and TRBJ2-4; 15 bases map to TRBD2. V was pared by 5 bases and J by 10 bases, with 3 bases of the junction left unmatched. This CDR3 comprises 14 residues.

A remark on this clonotype: The junction departs from germline at one end; a sequencing error may be responsible. This rearrangement joins TRBV5-1 to TRBJ1-1; D unresolved. This CDR3 has 13 amino acids. Germline CDR1 is SGHRS and CDR2 is YFSETQ. The CDR3 region has the DNA TGCGTCAGCAGCTCCGATTGGAACACCGAAGCTTTCTTT. Encoded protein: CVSSSDWNTEAFF.

The table lists this clonotype with a count of one. Relative to the germline gene, one junction end is altered; a read error may explain this. The chain is built from TRBV30 and TRBJ2-3, with D possibly matching TRBD2 (6 bases). CDR1 is GTSNPN and CDR2 is SVGIG in the germline V gene (reference sequence). CDR3 length equals 16 residues. Here the CDR3 reads CGWSVGISGATDTQYF. CDR3 DNA sequence: TGTGGCTGGAGTGTAGGAATTAGCGGAGCCACAGATACGCAGTATTTT.

This clonotype was counted ten times or more. The chain employs TRBV6-1 and TRBJ2-4; 7 nucleotides match TRBD2. The germline V gene has CDR1 MNHNS and CDR2 SASEGT. CDR3 length equals 15 residues. V gave up 6 bases and J gave up 3 bases; unmatched junction bases: 8. The CDR3 nucleotides are TGTGCCAGCAGCCTCTCTAGGGAGGGCAAAAACATTCAGTACTTC. It encodes CASSLSREGKNIQYF.

This clonotype showed up many times. The rearrangement links TRBV10-3 to TRBJ2-5; D gene ambiguous. With 4 bases removed from V and 1 base from J, the gap between germline ends came to 7 bases. Germline lookup yields CDR1 ENHRY and CDR2 SYGVKD. This CDR3 spans 13 amino acids. CDR3 DNA: TGTGCCATCAGTGCTCGCAGCCAAGAGACCCAGTACTTC. This encodes CAISARSQETQYF.

This clonotype was detected a few times. The chain joins TRBV12-3 or TRBV12-4 to TRBJ2-7, with D uncertain. V lost 2 bases and J 7 bases, leaving 9 bases between the germline ends. The length of the CDR3 is 12 residues. CDR3 in amino acids: CASSLPYSEQYF. The CDR3 coding sequence is TGTGCCAGCAGTTTACCGTACAGTGAGCAGTACTTC.

Points on this clonotype: One end of the junction fails to match germline, which may point to a read error. The chain has TRBV12-3 or TRBV12-4 and TRBJ2-1, with unresolved D. The CDR3 spans 12 residues. The CDR3 nucleotides read TGTGCCAGCAGTGGGCATGCGCATGAGAAGTTCTTC. Its protein is CASSGHAHEKFF.

About this clonotype itself: The junction and the germline gene differ at one end; a read error may be behind it. V usage is TRBV4-1 and J usage is TRBJ1-5; D call uncertain. This CDR3 comprises 15 residues. CDR1 is MGHRA, CDR2 YSYEKL, per germline. CDR3 DNA sequence: TGCGCCAGCAACCTTACGGACGGGATCGATCAGCCCCAGAATTTT. Amino acid sequence: CASNLTDGIDQPQNF.

The chain has TRBV4-1 and TRBJ2-2; 7 bases agree with TRBD2. After removal of 4 bases from V and 5 bases from J, the junction contained 10 bases not matched to a gene. CDR3 size: 16 residues. Per the germline V gene, CDR1 is MGHRA and CDR2 is YSYEKL. The CDR3: CASSRLGLEETGELFF. CDR3 in DNA: TGCGCCAGCAGCCGCCTTGGACTAGAGGAGACCGGGGAGCTGTTTTTT.

This clonotype showed up just a few times. This chain links TRBV28 with TRBJ2-5, with 11 bases fitting TRBD1. CDR3 length: 15 residues. J lost 6 bases, V lost 5 bases, and 8 bases had no gene match. From germline, CDR1 is MDHEN and CDR2 SYDVKM. The CDR3 coding sequence is TGTGCCAGCAGTCGCTCGGGACAGGGGGGAAAGACCCAGTACTTC. Translated: CASSRSGQGGKTQYF.

Notes on this clonotype: One end of the junction fails to match germline, which may point to a read error. The chain has TRBV7-9 and TRBJ2-6, with D tentatively TRBD1 or TRBD2 (6 bases each). The CDR3 runs to 16 residues. Germline V gives CDR1 SEHNR, CDR2 FQNEAQ (reference sequence). CDR3 DNA: TGTGCTAGCAGCCTCCTTACGGGGGCTGGGGCCAACGTACTGACTTTC. Protein product: CASSLLTGAGANVLTF.

This clonotype occurred many times. The CDR3 sequence is CASSGVEETQYF. CDR3 nucleotide sequence: TGTGCCAGCTCCGGGGTAGAAGAGACCCAGTACTTC. The genes are TRBV6-1 and TRBJ2-5, with D possibly matching TRBD2 (5 bases). The CDR3 length is 12 residues. V lost 8 bases and J lost 3, with 10 bases in between. The V gene's germline CDR1 is MNHNS and CDR2 SASEGT.

As for this clonotype: Possible read error: a much larger clone is one base away. This chain links TRBV6-1 with TRBJ2-1, with 8 bases lining up with TRBD2. There are 14 residues in the CDR3. V lost 4 bases to trimming and J lost 11 bases; unmatched junction nucleotides: 10. Germline V gene data show CDR1 as MNHNS and CDR2 as SASEGT. For the CDR3, the DNA is TGTGCCAGCAGTGGACGGGAGGGCCGGGGTAAGCAGTTCTTC. Translated: CASSGREGRGKQFF.

In the case of this clonotype: One end of the junction fails to match germline, which may point to a read error. This chain connects TRBV11-2 to TRBJ2-3; 10 positions match TRBD2. CDR3 size: 16 residues. Germline V gene data show CDR1 as SGHAT and CDR2 as FQNNGV. The CDR3 loop is CLSSLEGLAWTDTQYF. As DNA, the CDR3 is TGTCTCAGCAGCTTAGAGGGACTAGCGTGGACAGATACACAGTATTTT.

Concerning this clonotype: The junction does not match germline at one end; this may be a read error. The V and J genes are TRBV6-1 and TRBJ2-2; 13 bases fit TRBD2. Per the germline V gene, CDR1 is MNHNS and CDR2 is SASEGT. The CDR3 extends over 15 amino acids. CDR3 coding DNA: TGTGCCGGCAGTCGACTAGCGGGGGGCACCGGGGAGCTGTTTTTT. Amino acid sequence: CAGSRLAGGTGELFF.

On this clonotype: At one end, the junction sequence differs from germline, possibly due to a read error. The genes are TRBV11-2 and TRBJ2-5, with a weak D call TRBD2 (6 bases). The CDR3 loop spans 16 amino acids. CDR1 SGHAT and CDR2 FQNNGV come from the germline V gene. The CDR3 DNA sequence: TGTGCCGGCAGATCCCGGGACTCGGCTCACCTAGAGACTCAGTACTTC. Protein sequence: CAGRSRDSAHLETQYF.

For this clonotype: This may be a read error, as it is one base from a much larger clone. This chain uses TRBV29-1 with TRBJ1-2; D is undetermined. Germline CDR1 is SQVTM and CDR2 is ANQGSEA. The CDR3 has 14 residues. Here the CDR3 DNA reads TGCAGCGTTGAAGACATCGGGCTCGACTATCGCTACACCTTC. It encodes CSVEDIGLDYRYTF.